A single sample gave rise to the 17 T cell receptor beta chains below, sequenced in a study of T cell responses to AZD1222 COVID-19 vaccine. The repertoire was sequenced with immunoSEQ multiplex PCR; TCRdb's copy has only in-frame clones and lacks some. This table holds about 260,000 clones, more than 80% found once. The sample was peripheral blood, taken on day 0 of AZD1222 vaccination. Receptors were obtained from an adult in good health.

The chain carries TRBV6-5 and TRBJ2-5; possible D gene TRBD2, 5 bases. The V end was cut by 7 bases, the J end by 4 bases, with 16 bases between. CDR3 length: 14 residues. The germline V gene has CDR1 MNHEY and CDR2 SVGAGI. CDR3 coding DNA: TGTGCCAGCATCCGGGAAGGCATGGGAGAGACCCAGTACTTC. It translates to CASIREGMGETQYF.

The chain employs TRBV7-3 and TRBJ2-6; D is ambiguous. The CDR3 sequence is 15 residues long. V gave up 2 bases and J gave up 0 bases, with 5 bases separating them. Germline assignment: CDR1 SGHTA and CDR2 FQGTGA. DNA of the CDR3: TGTGCCAGCAGCTTAGGGTCCTCTGGGGCCAACGTCCTGACTTTC. Its protein product is CASSLGSSGANVLTF.

J is TRBJ2-2 and V is TRBV19, with D perhaps TRBD1 or TRBD2 (5 bases each). Germline loops: CDR1 LNHDA, CDR2 SQIVND (reference sequence). Trimming removed 0 bases at V and 7 bases at J, with 9 bases between. This CDR3 region has 14 residues. The CDR3 loop is CASSIDGAFGELFF. The CDR3 coding sequence is TGTGCCAGTAGTATAGACGGGGCCTTCGGGGAGCTGTTTTTT. Complete variable domain (other parts from reference TRBV19 and TRBJ2-2): DGGITQSPKYLFRKEGQNVTLSCEQNLNHDAMYWYRQDPGQGLRLIYYSQIVNDFQKGDIAEGYSVSREKKESFPLTVTSAQKNPTAFYLCASSIDGAFGELFFGEGSRLTVL.

The chain recombines TRBV10-3 with TRBJ2-3; 7 bases align to TRBD1. The CDR3 is made up of 14 amino acids. The ends lost 5 bases at V and 1 base at J; junction bases unmatched: 3. CDR1 and CDR2 (germline): ENHRY, SYGVKD. CDR3 region: CAISRTGGTDTQYF. Written as DNA, the CDR3 is TGTGCCATCAGTCGGACAGGCGGCACAGATACGCAGTATTTT.

The J gene is TRBJ2-1, the V gene TRBV24-1; TRBD1 is a possible D gene (5 bases). Trimming cost V 4 bases and J 5 bases, with 8 bases left between them. Per germline, CDR1 KGHDR and CDR2 SFDVKD. This CDR3 has 13 amino acids. CDR3 sequence (DNA): TGTGCCACCAGTGACTTCAGGGACAATGAGCAGTTCTTC. It translates to CATSDFRDNEQFF.

The chain joins TRBV11-2 to TRBJ2-7; D uncertain. Trimming cost V 1 base and J 4 bases, with 11 bases left between them. The germline gives CDR1 SGHAT, CDR2 FQNNGV. This CDR3 region has 14 residues. CDR3 nucleotide sequence: TGTGCCAGCAGCTTAGGGCGGAATATTTACGAGCAGTACTTC. Translated, it gives CASSLGRNIYEQYF.

The gene calls are TRBV7-2 and TRBJ1-4; perhaps TRBD1 as D (5 bases). The germline gives CDR1 SGHTA, CDR2 FQGNSA. This CDR3 is 14 amino acids long. The V gene lost 6 bases and the J gene lost 11 bases, with 19 bases spanning the gap. Written as DNA, the CDR3 is TGTGCCAGCAGTGTCGGGGCATACACAACTAAACTGTTTTTT. This codes for CASSVGAYTTKLFF.

The chain carries TRBV9 and TRBJ1-3; unclear D gene. The CDR3 extends over 14 amino acids. Germline values: CDR1 SGDLS, CDR2 YYNGEE. V was cut by 2 bases and J by 2 bases, with 8 bases left in between. DNA of the CDR3: TGTGCCAGCAGCGTCGCCCGGACTGGAAACACCATATATTTT. Translating gives CASSVARTGNTIYF.

This chain joins TRBV12-3 or TRBV12-4 and TRBJ1-1; D is uncertain. Trimming shortened V by 6 bases and J by 10 bases, and 15 bases separated the two germline ends. The CDR3 contains 12 residues. This CDR3 reads CASSRPDRGAFF. CDR3 sequence (DNA): TGTGCCAGCAGCCGCCCTGACCGCGGAGCTTTCTTT.

The V gene is TRBV6-6, the J gene TRBJ2-7, with TRBD2 matching 11 bases. Germline V gene sequence: CDR1 MNHNY, CDR2 SVGAGI (reference sequence). V shed 2 bases and J 2 bases; nucleotides not matched to a gene: 2. The CDR3 length is 15 residues. This CDR3 reads CASSYGTSGTYEQYF. The CDR3 DNA sequence: TGTGCCAGCAGTTACGGGACTAGCGGTACCTACGAGCAGTACTTC.

The gene calls are TRBV20-1 and TRBJ1-5; D may be TRBD1 (5 bases). Germline assignment: CDR1 DFQATT and CDR2 SNEGSKA (reference sequence). The CDR3 is 12 amino acids. The germline V and J ends were trimmed by 3 bases and 7 bases, with 10 bases remaining between them. The DNA for the CDR3 is TGCAGTGCTAGTTCCGGGGCACAGCCCCAGCATTTT. Its protein is CSASSGAQPQHF.

The gene calls are TRBV30 and TRBJ2-2, with D uncertain. The V and J ends lost 4 bases and 4 bases respectively, with 13 bases between them. The germline gives CDR1 GTSNPN, CDR2 SVGIG (reference sequence). The CDR3 consists of 14 residues. For the CDR3, the DNA is TGTGCCTGGAAAAGCCATCGGTTCACCGGGGAGCTGTTTTTT. Its protein product is CAWKSHRFTGELFF.

The CDR3 protein is CASSSRLAPTYEQYF. CDR3 nucleotides: TGTGCCAGCAGCAGCAGACTAGCTCCCACCTACGAGCAGTACTTC. This chain joins TRBV4-2 and TRBJ2-7, with TRBD2 identical over 7 bases. Germline CDR1 is LGHNA and CDR2 is YNFKEQ. V lost 5 bases to trimming and J lost 2 bases; unmatched junction nucleotides: 9. The CDR3 totals 15 residues.

This clone was picked up one time. J is TRBJ2-1 and V is TRBV27; weak D call: TRBD1 (6 bases). Germline CDR1 is MNHEY and CDR2 is SMNVEV (reference sequence). V was shortened by 7 bases and J by 9 bases, with 16 bases between the two germline ends. The CDR3 runs to 13 residues. CDR3 DNA sequence: TGTGCCAGCAAGGGGCCATACAGGGTTGAGCAGTTCTTC. Translated, it gives CASKGPYRVEQFF.

The chain has TRBV6-5 and TRBJ2-2, with D perhaps assigned TRBD1 or TRBD2 (5 bases each). This CDR3 contains 15 residues. Germline lookup yields CDR1 MNHEY and CDR2 SVGAGI. Trimming left V 9 bases short and J 2 bases short, with 16 bases between. CDR3 loop: CASRRLGANTGELFF. The CDR3 DNA reads as TGTGCCAGTCGGAGGCTAGGGGCAAACACCGGGGAGCTGTTTTTT.

This chain connects TRBV7-9 to TRBJ1-5, with 7 bases fitting TRBD1. Trimming removed 3 bases from V and 1 base from J; junction bases left unmatched: 3. CDR3 length equals 15 residues. In germline, CDR1 is SEHNR, CDR2 FQNEAQ (reference sequence). CDR3 sequence reads: CASSFSTGSNQPQHF. CDR3 DNA: TGTGCCAGCAGCTTTTCGACAGGGAGCAATCAGCCCCAGCATTTT. Full variable domain (missing parts from reference TRBV7-9 and TRBJ1-5): DTGVSQNPRHKITKRGQNVTFRCDPISEHNRLYWYRQTLGQGPEFLTYFQNEAQLEKSRLLSDRFSAERPKGSFSTLEIQRTEQGDSAMYLCASSFSTGSNQPQHFGDGTRLSIL.

The J gene is TRBJ2-1, the V gene TRBV5-5; 8 bases are shared with TRBD1. CDR3 size: 15 residues. Per the germline V gene, CDR1 is SGHKS and CDR2 is YYEKEE (reference sequence). V lost 3 bases and J lost 3; bases outside the gene matches: 5. The CDR3 sequence is CASSSGQGNYNEQFF. The DNA of the CDR3 is TGTGCCAGCAGCTCCGGACAGGGAAACTACAATGAGCAGTTCTTC.